This T cell receptor (beta chain) came from a study of T cells in localized non-small cell lung cancer. The CDR3 is 15 residues long. Germline-derived CDR1 and CDR2 are LNHDA and SQIVND (reference sequence). V lost 5 bases and J lost 0, with 11 bases in between. The protocol was immunoSEQ multiplex PCR, while the TCRdb copy is restricted to in-frame clones and leaves out a portion. The sample has approximately 89,000 clones; over 60% are singletons. Worth noting for this clone: The antigen is not known.

Study-level results: Within adjacent lung there appeared a median about 54 of the top 100 tumor clones.

Specimen: PBMCs, collected before any cancer treatment. The chain is built from TRBV19 and TRBJ1-5, with D uncertain. The TCR sequence derives from a man aged 40 to 75 with stage II squamous cell lung carcinoma. The CDR3 coding sequence is TGTGCCAGTAGTCGGGCCGGAAATAGCAATCAGCCCCAGCATTTT. Protein sequence: CASSRAGNSNQPQHF.